This T cell receptor beta chain emerged from a study of T cells expressing NK-cell markers. The germline CDR1 and CDR2 sequences are KGHDR and SFDVKD. The CDR3 is 16 residues long. No DNA is given; TCRdb re-called the 5' RACE reads and lists each CDR3 protein once. The sample holds 400,000 or so distinct CDR3 sequences. This TCR was sampled from a woman in her forties or fifties in good health. This sequence joins TRBV24-1 and TRBJ2-2. Sequencing input: blood T cells: a sorted CD56 or NKG2C T cell subset, CD4+ or CD8+ T cells, or bulk PBMC T cells (not recorded which). This chain's CDR3 is CATSDLHKGYTGELFF.